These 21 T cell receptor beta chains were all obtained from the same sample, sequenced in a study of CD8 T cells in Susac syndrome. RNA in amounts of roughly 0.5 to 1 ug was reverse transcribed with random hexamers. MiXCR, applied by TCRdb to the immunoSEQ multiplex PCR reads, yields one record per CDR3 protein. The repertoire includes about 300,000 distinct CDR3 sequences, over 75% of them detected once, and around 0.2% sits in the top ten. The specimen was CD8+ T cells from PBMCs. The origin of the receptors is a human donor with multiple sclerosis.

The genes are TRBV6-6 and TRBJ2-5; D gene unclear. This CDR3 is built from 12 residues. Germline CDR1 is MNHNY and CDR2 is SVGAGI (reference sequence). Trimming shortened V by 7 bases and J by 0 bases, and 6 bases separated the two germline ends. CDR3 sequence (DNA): TGTGCCAGCAAGTCTTACCAAGAGACCCAGTACTTC. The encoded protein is CASKSYQETQYF.

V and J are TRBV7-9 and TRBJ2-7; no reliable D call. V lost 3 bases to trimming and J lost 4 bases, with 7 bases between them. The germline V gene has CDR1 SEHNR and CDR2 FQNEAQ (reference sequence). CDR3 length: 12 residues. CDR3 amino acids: CASSLLEYEQYF. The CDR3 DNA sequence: TGTGCCAGCAGCTTGTTGGAATACGAGCAGTACTTC. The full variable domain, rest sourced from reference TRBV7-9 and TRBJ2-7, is DTGVSQNPRHKITKRGQNVTFRCDPISEHNRLYWYRQTLGQGPEFLTYFQNEAQLEKSRLLSDRFSAERPKGSFSTLEIQRTEQGDSAMYLCASSLLEYEQYFGPGTRLTVT.

CDR3 DNA sequence: TGTGCCAGCAGCTTAGATGATAAGATTTTCGGACAGGGGTTCACAGATACGCAGTATTTT. Translating it yields CASSLDDKIFGQGFTDTQYF. The chain couples TRBV13 to TRBJ2-3; TRBD1 matches 9 bases. This CDR3 comprises 20 residues. CDR1 PRHDT and CDR2 FYEKMQ come from the germline V gene (reference sequence). Germline trimming cut 1 base from V and 2 bases from J; bases unmatched to any gene: 16.

CDR3 nucleotides: TGTGCCAGCAGTTACTCGACGGCGGATAATTCACCCCTCCACTTT. This gives the protein CASSYSTADNSPLHF. The rearrangement links TRBV6-2 or TRBV6-3 to TRBJ1-6; no clear D. The CDR3 contains 15 residues. The V end lost 0 bases, the J end lost 5 bases, and 8 bases lay between the germline ends. Germline V gene sequence: CDR1 MNHEY, CDR2 SVGEGT.

This chain's CDR3 is CASSLDFSGANVLTF. CDR3 DNA sequence: TGTGCCAGCAGTTTAGATTTCTCTGGGGCCAACGTCCTGACTTTC. The rearrangement joins TRBV12-3 or TRBV12-4 to TRBJ2-6; D is ambiguous. The CDR3 has 15 amino acids. V lost 1 base and J 0 bases, leaving 4 bases between the germline ends.

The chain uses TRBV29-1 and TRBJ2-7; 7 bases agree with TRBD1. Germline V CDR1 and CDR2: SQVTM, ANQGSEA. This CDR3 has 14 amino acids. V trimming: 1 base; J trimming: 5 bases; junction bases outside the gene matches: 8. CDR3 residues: CSVEVTGMGNEQYF. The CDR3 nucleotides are TGCAGCGTTGAAGTGACAGGGATGGGAAACGAGCAGTACTTC.

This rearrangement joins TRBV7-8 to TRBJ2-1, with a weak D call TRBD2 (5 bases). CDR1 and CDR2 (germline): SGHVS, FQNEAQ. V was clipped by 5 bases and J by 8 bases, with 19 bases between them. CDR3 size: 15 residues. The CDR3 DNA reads TGTGCCAGCAGCCTCGGGAAAGGGTTCGGGGATGAGCAGTTCTTC. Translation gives CASSLGKGFGDEQFF.

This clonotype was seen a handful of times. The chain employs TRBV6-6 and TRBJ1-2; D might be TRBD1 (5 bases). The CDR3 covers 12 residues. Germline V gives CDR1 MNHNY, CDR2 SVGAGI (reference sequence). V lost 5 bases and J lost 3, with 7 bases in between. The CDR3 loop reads CASSGGDYGYTF. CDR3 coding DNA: TGTGCCAGCAGTGGGGGTGACTATGGCTACACCTTC.

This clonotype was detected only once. The CDR3 nucleotides read TGTGCCAGCAGCTTTCTAGCGGAAGCTAGCACAGATACGCAGTATTTT. This gives the protein CASSFLAEASTDTQYF. The rearrangement links TRBV6-5 to TRBJ2-3; TRBD2 aligns across 7 bases. The germline V gene encodes CDR1 MNHEY and CDR2 SVGAGI. The V segment lost 6 bases and the J segment 0 bases; nucleotides outside the gene matches: 9. The CDR3 runs to 16 residues.

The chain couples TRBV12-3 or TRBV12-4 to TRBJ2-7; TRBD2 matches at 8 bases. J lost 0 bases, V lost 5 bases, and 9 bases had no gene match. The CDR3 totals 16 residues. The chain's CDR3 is CASSSISGVASYEQYF. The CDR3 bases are TGTGCCAGCAGTAGTATTAGCGGGGTGGCCTCCTACGAGCAGTACTTC.

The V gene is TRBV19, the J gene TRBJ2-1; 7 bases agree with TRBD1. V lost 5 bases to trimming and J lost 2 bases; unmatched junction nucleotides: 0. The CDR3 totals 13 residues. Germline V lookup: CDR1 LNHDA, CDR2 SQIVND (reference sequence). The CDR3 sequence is CASSQGAYNEQFF. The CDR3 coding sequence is TGTGCCAGTAGTCAGGGGGCCTACAATGAGCAGTTCTTC.

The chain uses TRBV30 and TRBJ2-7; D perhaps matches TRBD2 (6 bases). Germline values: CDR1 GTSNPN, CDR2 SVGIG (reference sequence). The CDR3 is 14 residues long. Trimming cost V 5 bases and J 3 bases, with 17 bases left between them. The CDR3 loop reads CAWSGVAEFYEQYF. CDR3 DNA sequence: TGTGCCTGGTCCGGGGTAGCGGAGTTCTACGAGCAGTACTTC.

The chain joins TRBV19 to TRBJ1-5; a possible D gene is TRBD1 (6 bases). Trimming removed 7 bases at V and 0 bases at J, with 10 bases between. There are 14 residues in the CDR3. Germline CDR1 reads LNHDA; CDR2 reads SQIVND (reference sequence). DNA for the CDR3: TGTGCCAGTACGGACAGATTTAGCAATCAGCCCCAGCATTTT. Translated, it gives CASTDRFSNQPQHF.

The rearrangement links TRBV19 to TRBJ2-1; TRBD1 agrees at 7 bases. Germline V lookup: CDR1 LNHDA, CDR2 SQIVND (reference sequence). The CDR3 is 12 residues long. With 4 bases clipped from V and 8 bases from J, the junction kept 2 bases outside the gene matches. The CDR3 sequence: CASSTQGDEQFF. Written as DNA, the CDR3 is TGTGCCAGTAGTACCCAGGGGGATGAGCAGTTCTTC.

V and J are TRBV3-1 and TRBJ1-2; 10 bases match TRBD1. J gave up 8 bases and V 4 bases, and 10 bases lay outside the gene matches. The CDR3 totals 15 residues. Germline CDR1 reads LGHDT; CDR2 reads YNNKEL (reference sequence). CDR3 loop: CASSPPTGGMGGYTF. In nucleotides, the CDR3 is TGTGCCAGCAGCCCTCCGACAGGGGGCATGGGAGGCTACACCTTC. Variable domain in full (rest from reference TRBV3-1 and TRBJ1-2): DTAVSQTPKYLVTQMGNDKSIKCEQNLGHDTMYWYKQDSKKFLKIMFSYNNKELIINETVPNRFSPKSPDKAHLNLHINSLELGDSAVYFCASSPPTGGMGGYTFGSGTRLTVV.

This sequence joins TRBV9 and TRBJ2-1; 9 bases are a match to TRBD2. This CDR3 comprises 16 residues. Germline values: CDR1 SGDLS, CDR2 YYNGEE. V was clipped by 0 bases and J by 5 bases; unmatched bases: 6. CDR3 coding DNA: TGTGCCAGCAGCGTAGACGGGACTAGCCTCAACAATGAGCAGTTCTTC. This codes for CASSVDGTSLNNEQFF.

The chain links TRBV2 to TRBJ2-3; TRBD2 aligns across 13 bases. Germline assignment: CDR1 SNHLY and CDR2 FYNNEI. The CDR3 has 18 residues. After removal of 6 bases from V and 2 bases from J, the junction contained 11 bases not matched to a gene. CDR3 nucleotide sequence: TGTGCCAGCAGCAACCGCCGGACTAGCGGGGGATCCACAGATACGCAGTATTTT. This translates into CASSNRRTSGGSTDTQYF.

This CDR3 is CSVQSARANTEAFF. The CDR3 DNA follows: TGCAGCGTTCAAAGTGCCAGGGCGAACACTGAAGCTTTCTTT. The rearrangement joins TRBV29-1 to TRBJ1-1; weak D call: TRBD1 (5 bases). The CDR3 length is 14 residues. Germline V CDR1 and CDR2: SQVTM, ANQGSEA. Trimming left V 5 bases short and J 1 base short, with 14 bases between.

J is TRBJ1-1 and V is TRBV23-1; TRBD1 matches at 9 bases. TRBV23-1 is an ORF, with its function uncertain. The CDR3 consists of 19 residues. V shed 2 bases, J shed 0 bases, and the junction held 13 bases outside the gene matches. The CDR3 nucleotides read TGCGCCAGCAGTCAACGAGACAGGGGGGAATGGAACATGAACACTGAAGCTTTCTTT. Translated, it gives CASSQRDRGEWNMNTEAFF.

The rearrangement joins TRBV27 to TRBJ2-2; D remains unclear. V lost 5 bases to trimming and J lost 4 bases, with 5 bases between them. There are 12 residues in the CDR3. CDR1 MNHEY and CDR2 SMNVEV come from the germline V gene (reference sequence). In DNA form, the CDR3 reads TGTGCCAGCAGTGATGCCACCGGGGAGCTGTTTTTT. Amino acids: CASSDATGELFF.

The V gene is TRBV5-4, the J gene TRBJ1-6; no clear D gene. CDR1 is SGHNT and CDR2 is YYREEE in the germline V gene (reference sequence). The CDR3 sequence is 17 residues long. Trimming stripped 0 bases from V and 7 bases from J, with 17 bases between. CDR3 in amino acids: CASSLEGSSQGNSPLHF. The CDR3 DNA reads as TGTGCCAGCAGCTTGGAAGGGTCGTCCCAAGGGAATTCACCCCTCCACTTT.